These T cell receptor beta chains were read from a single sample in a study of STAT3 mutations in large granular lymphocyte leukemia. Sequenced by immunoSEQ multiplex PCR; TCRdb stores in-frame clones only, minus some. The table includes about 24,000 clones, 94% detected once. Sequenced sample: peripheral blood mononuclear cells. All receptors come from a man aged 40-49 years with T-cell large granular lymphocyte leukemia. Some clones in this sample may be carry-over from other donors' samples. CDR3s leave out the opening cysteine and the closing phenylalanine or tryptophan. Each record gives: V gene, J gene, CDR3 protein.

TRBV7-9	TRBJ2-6	ASRSDYAGANVLT
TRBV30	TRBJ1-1	ASTVGPGGHKNTEAF
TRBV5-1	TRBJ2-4	ASSLWGDATGAKNIQY
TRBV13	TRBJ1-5	ASSLGGGAGGAGQPQH
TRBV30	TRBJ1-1	AWSDLPTGDEAF
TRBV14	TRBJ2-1	ASSQDPGQGDNEQF
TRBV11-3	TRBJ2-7	ASSVRDGSYEQY
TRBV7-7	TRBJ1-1	ASSVDMNTEAF
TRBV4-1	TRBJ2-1	ASSPREVSYNEQF
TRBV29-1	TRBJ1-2	SVEEGDSGYGYT
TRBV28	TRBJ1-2	ASSLEGQGYGYT
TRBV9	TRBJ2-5	ASSVGWRGETQY
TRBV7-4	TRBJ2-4	ASSPNSGQTFLAKNIQY
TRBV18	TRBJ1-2	ASSYQGDYGYT
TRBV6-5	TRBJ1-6	AKLPRGGNSPLH
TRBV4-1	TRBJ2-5	ASSRGDLSGIETQY
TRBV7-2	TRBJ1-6	ASSRDRVLSPLH
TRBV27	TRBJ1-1	ASSENSARRVAF
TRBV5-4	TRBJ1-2	ASSLGGGRPALYGYT
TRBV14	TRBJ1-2	ASSQDPTLFETGIGYT
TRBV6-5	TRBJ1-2	ASSYSAGGDYGYT
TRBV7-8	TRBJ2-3	ASSLAQPGPNTDTQY
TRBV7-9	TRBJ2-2	ASGGANTGELF
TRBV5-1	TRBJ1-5	ASSPGTAYNQPQH
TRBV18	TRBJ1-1	ASSRGQGGLNTEAF
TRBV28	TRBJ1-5	ASSLRGQGSNQPQH
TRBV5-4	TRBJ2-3	ASSLAVASGSTDTQY
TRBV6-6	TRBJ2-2	ASSYSTGNTGELF
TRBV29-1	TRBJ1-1	SVSHQTGATEAF
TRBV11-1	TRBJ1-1	ASSRNRGQNTEAF
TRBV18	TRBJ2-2	ASSPQRDHGELF
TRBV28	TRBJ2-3	ASSFRDRTTDTQY
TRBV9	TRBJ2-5	ASSSQGHQETQY
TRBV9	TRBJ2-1	ASSVATSGGNNEQF
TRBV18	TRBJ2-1	ASSPPVGGHYNEQF
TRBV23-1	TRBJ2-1	ASSRVRYNEQF
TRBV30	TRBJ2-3	AWTSGGSPSRDTQY
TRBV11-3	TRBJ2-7	ASSPGRSSYEQY
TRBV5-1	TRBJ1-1	ASSLRTTSNTEAF
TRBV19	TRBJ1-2	ASTLDSSSPNYGYT
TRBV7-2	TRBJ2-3	ASSRTSLTTDTQY
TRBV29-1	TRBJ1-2	SVDSGYYGYT
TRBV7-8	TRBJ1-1	ASSHSQTRARRNTEAF
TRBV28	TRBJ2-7	ASSLSGRGNEQY
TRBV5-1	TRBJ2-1	ASSLAGAGGFNEQF
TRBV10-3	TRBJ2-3	AINERLTDTQY
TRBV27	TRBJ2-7	ASSLGTSGPTYEQY
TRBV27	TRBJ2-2	ASSSQLAGPTGELF
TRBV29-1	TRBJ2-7	SVSTGTTASYEQY
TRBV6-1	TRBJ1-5	ASSERDSNQPQH
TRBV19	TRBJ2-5	ASRRQGQETQY
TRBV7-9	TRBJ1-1	ASSIDMNTEAF
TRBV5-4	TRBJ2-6	ASSSRDSTPGANVLT